These T cell receptor beta chains were read from a single sample in a study of CD4 T cells in relation to SARS-CoV-2 and coronaviruses. These receptors have no identified antigens. Clones were sequenced by immunoSEQ multiplex PCR, and TCRdb holds only the in-frame ones, with some missing. The sample lists just over 15,000 clones; 75% to 85% were seen once. Sample: CD4+ T cells from PBMCs, cultured in vitro. The receptors derive from a human donor in good health. CDR3s include the opening cysteine and the closing phenylalanine or tryptophan.

j_gene	v_gene	CDR3aa
TRBJ2-2	TRBV6-5	CASSPISGTPRELFF
TRBJ2-5	TRBV11-1	CASSLVSTSRETQYF
TRBJ1-5	TRBV6-1	CASSEGRWQPQHF
TRBJ2-1	TRBV19	CASTSSGRFGTYNEQFF
TRBJ2-7	TRBV5-4	CASSLQGWEQYF
TRBJ1-2	TRBV27	CASSYGGDTF
TRBJ1-2	TRBV2	CASDGRGAFRDGYTF
TRBJ2-1	TRBV6-5	CASSWDLYNEQFF
TRBJ1-5	TRBV6-5	CASRGPQGNQPQHF
TRBJ2-5	TRBV10-3	CAISEPGEGETQYF
TRBJ1-1	TRBV5-1	CASSKGTGQAFF
TRBJ2-1	TRBV6-6	CASSLNSLNEQFF
TRBJ1-3	TRBV4-1	CASSQEARGRGDTIYF
TRBJ2-7	TRBV2	CASSEYEQYF
TRBJ2-1	TRBV5-1	CASSLTPNEQFF
TRBJ2-1	TRBV5-1	CASSPATSGRNEQFF
TRBJ2-7	TRBV4-1	CASSQQYGEGHYEQYF
TRBJ1-2	TRBV28	CASRTGKSSYGYTF
TRBJ2-2	TRBV24-1	CATSESAQGRTGELFF
TRBJ1-6	TRBV5-1	CASSLRTGGRSPLHF
TRBJ2-2	TRBV10-1	CASSGLAGVNTGELFF
TRBJ2-7	TRBV5-1	CASSLGTSVTSSYEQYF
TRBJ2-2	TRBV5-4	CASSLGAANTGELFF
TRBJ2-1	TRBV7-7	CASSPGPNPGNEQFF
TRBJ1-1	TRBV18	CASSPIISGTEAFF
TRBJ2-2	TRBV30	CAWTDLSGGELFF
TRBJ1-1	TRBV5-1	CASSSMDRNTEAFF
TRBJ2-7	TRBV27	CASSRGPSANYYEQYF
TRBJ1-4	TRBV20-1	CSASRATNEKLFF
TRBJ2-7	TRBV5-5	CASSFHSGMIYEQYF
TRBJ2-1	TRBV7-5	CAPRGGQNNEQFF
TRBJ1-6	TRBV23-1	CASRYTARQTRDSPLHF
TRBJ1-6	TRBV4-1	CASSQVGGIRPSPLHF
TRBJ2-1	TRBV25-1	CASSLGTSGAYNEQFF
TRBJ2-1	TRBV3-1/TRBV3-2	CASSRISYGSGRANEQFF
TRBJ1-5	TRBV19	CASWVPHSNQPQHF
TRBJ2-5	TRBV7-6	CASSLSGLRILQETQYF
TRBJ2-1	TRBV4-1	CASSLRGQGRYNEQFF
TRBJ1-1	TRBV7-2	CASSWAGENTEAFF
TRBJ2-3	TRBV5-1	CASSTAGTDTQYF
TRBJ1-5	TRBV19	CATSPGNQPQHF
TRBJ2-2	TRBV5-1	CASNFNGGGPSGELFF
TRBJ1-2	TRBV30	CAWSFRGTLRYGYTF
TRBJ2-7	TRBV6-5	CASSSVYEQYF
TRBJ1-4	TRBV4-2	CASRDPIVTGTELFF
TRBJ2-7	TRBV19	CASRNPGQGSYEQYF
TRBJ1-5	TRBV18	CASSPRGGNQPQHF
TRBJ2-2	TRBV27	CASAKLGAGELFF
TRBJ2-1	TRBV7-2	CASSLSLTGDPYNEQFF
TRBJ1-2	TRBV5-8	CASSFPLGAPGYGYTF
TRBJ1-3	TRBV15	CATSRGPSSGNTIYF
TRBJ2-3	TRBV28	CASSPPSGRAKDTQYF
TRBJ1-1	TRBV9	CASSVGAGVNPTEAFF
TRBJ1-5	TRBV19	CASSIGTGSLQHF
TRBJ2-7	TRBV27	CASSIRGPSGSGEQYF
TRBJ2-7	TRBV28	CASSFQEGAFSYEQYF
TRBJ1-2	TRBV2	CASSETDYGYTF
TRBJ1-4	TRBV6-1	CASSDLSGFGREKLFF
TRBJ1-1	TRBV28	CASTRTGTHTEAFF
TRBJ2-1	TRBV19	CASSIRTGTNYNEQFF